These 29 T cell receptor beta chains originate from one sample sequenced in a study of T cell changes during pregnancy in multiple sclerosis. The assay was immunoSEQ multiplex PCR, and TCRdb's table has in-frame clones only and misses some. Among tens of thousands of clones listed, approximately 90% were seen once. Specimen: CD8+ T cells from peripheral blood mononuclear cells, collected in the second trimester of pregnancy. Source of these receptors: a female donor with multiple sclerosis, enrolled in a pregnancy study.

The V call is TRBV7-2, the J call TRBJ2-3; D uncertain. V shed 5 bases and J shed 6 bases, with 9 bases lying between them. This CDR3 region has 12 residues. CDR1 SGHTA and CDR2 FQGNSA come from the germline V gene. CDR3 amino acids: CASSPPVDTQYF. The DNA of the CDR3 is TGTGCCAGCAGCCCGCCAGTGGATACGCAGTATTTT.

This clone appeared a single time. The gene calls are TRBV5-1 and TRBJ2-3; TRBD2 agrees at 9 bases. V gave up 5 bases and J gave up 1 base; unmatched junction bases: 5. The CDR3 sequence is 15 residues long. In germline, CDR1 is SGHRS, CDR2 YFSETQ. CDR3 in DNA: TGCGCCAGCAGATCAGCGGGAGGTGGCACAGATACGCAGTATTTT. The encoded protein is CASRSAGGGTDTQYF.

The chain carries TRBV19 and TRBJ2-3; D is unclear. With 6 bases removed from V and 4 bases from J, the gap between germline ends came to 8 bases. The CDR3 is 12 amino acids. The germline V gene has CDR1 LNHDA and CDR2 SQIVND (reference sequence). CDR3 DNA: TGTGCCAGTAGCCCTCCGGCAGATACGCAGTATTTT. It is translated as CASSPPADTQYF.

This chain links TRBV6-4 with TRBJ2-1; a possible D gene is TRBD2 (6 bases). The CDR3 is made up of 13 amino acids. The germline V gene encodes CDR1 MRHNA and CDR2 SNTAGT. Deletions cut 3 bases from V and 13 bases from J, with 16 bases between. CDR3 in amino acids: CASSDSTSSLQFF. In DNA, the CDR3 is TGTGCCAGCAGTGATTCTACTAGCAGCCTACAGTTCTTC.

This chain connects TRBV7-9 to TRBJ1-1, with 7 bases identical to TRBD1. The CDR3 length is 16 residues. V was clipped by 1 base and J by 3 bases; unmatched bases: 8. Germline V gives CDR1 SEHNR, CDR2 FQNEAQ (reference sequence). The CDR3 DNA is TGTGCCAGCAGCTTAGTCTCAGGGGGTGCGGACACTGAAGCTTTCTTT. Translating gives CASSLVSGGADTEAFF.

The chain has TRBV11-2 and TRBJ2-3; D possibly corresponds to TRBD1 (6 bases). V was clipped by 7 bases and J by 6 bases, with 14 bases between them. The CDR3 totals 13 residues. The V gene's germline CDR1 is SGHAT and CDR2 FQNNGV. The CDR3 here is CASNPTGKDTQYF. The DNA for the CDR3 is TGTGCCAGCAACCCAACAGGGAAGGATACGCAGTATTTT.

This clone appeared once. The V and J genes are TRBV7-3 and TRBJ2-3, with 9 bases matching TRBD2. J lost 3 bases, V lost 5 bases, and 6 bases had no gene match. The germline V gene encodes CDR1 SGHTA and CDR2 FQGTGA. CDR3 size: 15 residues. CDR3 amino acids: CASSTSGGPTDTQYF. In nucleotides, the CDR3 is TGTGCCAGCAGCACCAGCGGGGGGCCGACAGATACGCAGTATTTT.

The chain links TRBV21-1 to TRBJ2-7; the D call in the table, TRBD1, was not verified against the DNA. TRBV21-1 is termed a pseudogene. The CDR3 covers 17 residues. CDR3 coding DNA: TGTGCCAGCAGCTCTGAACGGACAGGGGGCATGGCGGGAGAGCAGTACTTC. Translating gives CASSSERTGGMAGEQYF.

As DNA, the CDR3 is TGTGCCAGCAGTGATCCTACAGGGGCGCGCGACGAGCAGTACTTC. It is translated as CASSDPTGARDEQYF. The chain employs TRBV2 and TRBJ2-7; 7 nucleotides match TRBD1. The V and J ends lost 3 bases and 5 bases, in that order; junction bases with no gene match: 10. The length of the CDR3 is 15 residues. Germline CDR1 reads SNHLY; CDR2 reads FYNNEI.

The V and J genes are TRBV4-1 and TRBJ1-5; D gene uncertain. The germline V gene has CDR1 MGHRA and CDR2 YSYEKL. This CDR3 is built from 14 residues. Trimming pared 2 bases from V and 6 bases from J, leaving 11 bases between. CDR3 DNA sequence: TGCGCCAGCAGCCAATTCACCGCAGTTCAGCCCCAGCATTTT. The encoded protein is CASSQFTAVQPQHF.

The CDR3 protein is CASSMTGIPMNTEAFF. In nucleotides, the CDR3 is TGTGCCAGCAGTATGACAGGGATCCCTATGAACACTGAAGCTTTCTTT. The V gene is TRBV28, the J gene TRBJ1-1, with 7 bases that match TRBD1. With V trimmed by 5 bases and J by 0 bases, 9 bases remained unmatched. CDR1 MDHEN and CDR2 SYDVKM come from the germline V gene. This CDR3 region has 16 residues.

The chain employs TRBV7-9 and TRBJ1-1; D gene uncertain. V was clipped by 3 bases and J by 7 bases, with 12 bases between them. Germline V gives CDR1 SEHNR, CDR2 FQNEAQ (reference sequence). The CDR3 runs to 13 residues. The CDR3 nucleotides are TGTGCCAGCAGCTTTATTGACGGGGATGAAGCTTTCTTT. It encodes CASSFIDGDEAFF.

This chain uses TRBV11-2 with TRBJ2-5; weak D call: TRBD2 (6 bases). This CDR3 region has 14 residues. CDR1 is SGHAT, CDR2 FQNNGV, per germline. Deletions cut 1 base from V and 5 bases from J, with 11 bases between. CDR3 in amino acids: CASSLVGAGETQYF. DNA of the CDR3: TGTGCCAGCAGCTTAGTCGGGGCGGGGGAGACCCAGTACTTC.

The chain carries TRBV30 and TRBJ1-2; TRBD1 aligns across 7 bases. The germline V gene encodes CDR1 GTSNPN and CDR2 SVGIG (reference sequence). The CDR3 sequence is 15 residues long. With V trimmed by 0 bases and J by 7 bases, 11 bases remained unmatched. CDR3 sequence: CAWSVEGARRGGYTF. CDR3 sequence (DNA): TGTGCCTGGAGTGTTGAGGGGGCGCGAAGGGGTGGCTACACCTTC.

This chain joins TRBV15 and TRBJ2-5, with D possibly TRBD2 on 7 matching bases. CDR3 size: 16 residues. Trimming removed 7 bases from V and 0 bases from J, with 18 bases in between. Germline V gene data show CDR1 as LNHNV and CDR2 as YYDKDF (reference sequence). The CDR3 nucleotides read TGTGCCACCACCGGAGGGGGGGCACAGCACCAAGAGACCCAGTACTTC. This encodes CATTGGGAQHQETQYF.

The J gene is TRBJ2-1, the V gene TRBV28; D call uncertain. This CDR3 spans 10 amino acids. The germline V gene has CDR1 MDHEN and CDR2 SYDVKM. V was cut by 3 bases and J by 9 bases, with 3 bases left in between. DNA for the CDR3: TGTGCCAGCAGTTTCGGTGAGCAGTTCTTC. Translation: CASSFGEQFF.

The rearrangement joins TRBV5-6 to TRBJ1-1, with 10 positions matching TRBD1. The germline CDR1 and CDR2 sequences are SGHDT and YYEEEE. V trimming: 4 bases; J trimming: 6 bases; junction bases outside the gene matches: 3. The CDR3 consists of 13 residues. CDR3 loop: CASSLGQGAEAFF. CDR3 nucleotide sequence: TGTGCCAGCAGCCTTGGACAGGGGGCTGAAGCTTTCTTT. Looking up the rest from reference TRBV5-6 and TRBJ1-1 gives the full variable domain: DAGVTQSPTHLIKTRGQQVTLRCSPKSGHDTVSWYQQALGQGPQFIFQYYEEEERQRGNFPDRFSGHQFPNYSSELNVNALLLGDSALYLCASSLGQGAEAFFGQGTRLTVV.

This chain uses TRBV28 with TRBJ1-2; possibly TRBD1 for D (6 bases). The ends were cut back, 2 bases at V and 4 bases at J, with 17 bases in the middle. Germline loops: CDR1 MDHEN, CDR2 SYDVKM. The CDR3 is 16 amino acids. The CDR3 region has the DNA TGTGCCAGCAGTTTAGGCCTCAGGGGAAGGGGCTATGGCTACACCTTC. This translates into CASSLGLRGRGYGYTF.

V gene TRBV11-2 combines with J gene TRBJ2-7; D unresolved. The CDR3 has 13 amino acids. V dropped 1 base and J dropped 3 bases, with 7 bases sitting between them. CDR1 is SGHAT and CDR2 is FQNNGV in the germline V gene. The CDR3 region has the DNA TGTGCCAGCAGCTTAGGGGCTATCTACGAGCAGTACTTC. It codes for CASSLGAIYEQYF.

CDR3 sequence (DNA): TGTGCCAGCAGTTACTCCTCCGGGGAGCAGTACTTC. This gives the protein CASSYSSGEQYF. This rearrangement joins TRBV6-5 to TRBJ2-7; no clear D. V dropped 0 bases and J dropped 7 bases, with 7 bases sitting between them. Germline values: CDR1 MNHEY, CDR2 SVGAGI. CDR3 length: 12 amino acids.

In the case of this clone: One end of the junction fails to match germline, which may point to a read error. This rearrangement joins TRBV19 to TRBJ1-2, with D possibly TRBD1 on 6 matching bases. CDR1 LNHDA and CDR2 SQIVND come from the germline V gene (reference sequence). This CDR3 has 12 residues. CDR3 sequence: CASGDGFHRAHF. For the CDR3, the DNA is TGTGCCAGCGGGGACGGGTTTCACAGGGCCCACTTC.

The V and J genes are TRBV13 and TRBJ2-7; a possible D gene is TRBD1 (6 bases). Trimming removed 3 bases at V and 5 bases at J, with 14 bases between. The CDR3 sequence is 14 residues long. In germline, CDR1 is PRHDT, CDR2 FYEKMQ (reference sequence). The CDR3 here is CASSFRGNRDEQYF. The CDR3 DNA reads as TGTGCCAGCAGCTTCCGTGGAAACAGGGACGAGCAGTACTTC.

The V and J genes are TRBV7-9 and TRBJ2-2, with D uncertain. Germline-derived CDR1 and CDR2 are SEHNR and FQNEAQ (reference sequence). Trimming removed 4 bases from V and 7 bases from J, with 4 bases in between. The CDR3 totals 11 residues. The CDR3 sequence is CASSSGGELFF. The CDR3 DNA reads TGTGCCAGCAGCTCAGGCGGGGAGCTGTTTTTT.

The chain recombines TRBV9 with TRBJ1-2; 10 nucleotides align to TRBD1. The CDR3 has 16 residues. V trimming: 5 bases; J trimming: 4 bases; junction bases outside the gene matches: 11. Germline loops: CDR1 SGDLS, CDR2 YYNGEE. CDR3 bases: TGTGCCAGCAGTCTCGGACAGGGGGGATCAGGCTATGGCTACACCTTC. Translating it yields CASSLGQGGSGYGYTF.

This rearrangement joins TRBV11-3 to TRBJ1-2; D not certain. V was pared by 11 bases and J by 6 bases, with 4 bases between. The V gene's germline CDR1 is SGHNT and CDR2 YENEEA. The CDR3 has 8 residues. The CDR3 reads CAPDGYTF. Written as DNA, the CDR3 is TGTGCCCCCGATGGCTACACCTTC.

The gene calls are TRBV6-5 and TRBJ1-1; 8 nucleotides match TRBD1. After removal of 6 bases from V and 1 base from J, the junction contained 4 bases not matched to a gene. Per the germline V gene, CDR1 is MNHEY and CDR2 is SVGAGI. This CDR3 spans 14 amino acids. The CDR3 coding sequence is TGTGCCAGCAGCCTTGGACAGGGGAACACTGAAGCTTTCTTT. This codes for CASSLGQGNTEAFF.

The rearrangement links TRBV6-1 to TRBJ2-6; possibly TRBD1 for D (6 bases). V shed 9 bases and J shed 2 bases, with 11 bases lying between them. This CDR3 spans 14 amino acids. Germline V gene sequence: CDR1 MNHNS, CDR2 SASEGT. The CDR3 spells CASYREAGANVLTF. DNA of the CDR3: TGTGCCAGTTACAGGGAAGCTGGGGCCAACGTCCTGACTTTC.

The chain employs TRBV4-3 and TRBJ2-6, with 7 bases aligning to TRBD2. Unmatched junction bases numbered 2, after V lost 0 bases and J lost 0 bases. This CDR3 region has 17 residues. Germline V lookup: CDR1 LGHNA, CDR2 YSLEER. The CDR3 here is CASSQEGGVSGANVLTF. CDR3 DNA sequence: TGCGCCAGCAGCCAAGAGGGGGGGGTCTCTGGGGCCAACGTCCTGACTTTC.

This chain connects TRBV28 to TRBJ2-1; D is uncertain. The CDR3 has 11 amino acids. Trimming removed 3 bases from V and 6 bases from J, with 3 bases in between. CDR1 MDHEN and CDR2 SYDVKM come from the germline V gene. The CDR3 here is CASSFFNEQFF. The DNA for the CDR3 is TGTGCCAGCAGTTTCTTCAATGAGCAGTTCTTC.